The clone carrying this T cell receptor (beta chain) was detected a few times. Its antigen is not identified. These data come from a study of T cell repertoires in ileal Crohn's disease. Study-level points and caveats: Active smokers at surgery had more clonal expansions than non-smokers. Every patient over 26.8% clonality showed endoscopic recurrence.

Data came from immunoSEQ multiplex PCR; TCRdb stores just in-frame clones and leaves some out. The data show thousands of clones, around 79% seen once. This CDR3 has 16 residues. Trimming took 1 base from V and 7 from J; bases not matched to a gene: 6. Per germline, CDR1 SGHTA and CDR2 FQGNSA. Described time point: proximal margin of the surgical specimen (macroscopically non-inflamed). Adults with ileal or ileocolonic Crohn's disease and an indication for resection were eligible. The V call is TRBV7-2, the J call TRBJ1-6; TRBD1 agrees at 8 bases. The source is an adult with Crohn's disease. Sequencing was performed on ileal tissue. The DNA for the CDR3 is TGTGCCAGCAGCTTAGTCGGACAGGGATTAAATTCACCCCTCCACTTT. This encodes CASSLVGQGLNSPLHF. Full variable domain (outside the CDR3, taken from reference TRBV7-2 and TRBJ1-6): GAGVSQSPSNKVTEKGKDVELRCDPISGHTALYWYRQSLGQGLEFLIYFQGNSAPDKSGLPSDRFSAERTGGSVSTLTIQRTQQEDSAVYLCASSLVGQGLNSPLHFGNGTRLTVT.